This TCR beta chain was retrieved from a study of CD8+ T cells in alopecia areata. The overall study: Scoring of severity for treated patients was based on percentage of affected scalp area.

Unmatched junction bases numbered 9, after V lost 5 bases and J lost 3 bases. This CDR3 has 16 amino acids. The germline gives CDR1 SEHNR, CDR2 FQNEAQ (reference sequence). Concerning this clone itself: No antigen is known for it.

General observations from the study: Among the top 100, expanded CD8+ clones were significantly decreased by tofacitinib, as was scalp clonality.

Treatment: oral pan-JAK inhibitor, 5-10 mg twice daily. cDNA serving as the sequencing template came from extracted, reverse transcribed RNA. Clones were sequenced by immunoSEQ multiplex PCR, and TCRdb holds only the in-frame ones, with some missing. The table records hundreds of thousands of clones, about two fifths of them present only once. The chain is built from TRBV7-9 and TRBJ1-5; 8 nucleotides align to TRBD1. This sample comprised CD4+ T cells sorted from blood, obtained at roughly week 30, from a patient treated with tofacitinib. This receptor was taken from a human donor with alopecia areata. CDR3: CASSPQGGLDNQPQHF. The CDR3 DNA reads TGTGCCAGCAGCCCACAGGGGGGGCTAGACAATCAGCCCCAGCATTTT.